A selection of T cell receptor beta chains follows, all from one sample in a study of technical replicates of blood from several donors. TCRdb's table, derived via immunoSEQ multiplex PCR, lists solely in-frame clones and lacks some. The profile shows 70,000 or so clones, around 92% of them singletons. Specimen: T cells isolated from PBMCs. Receptor source: a human donor in good health. CDR3s include the opening cysteine and the closing phenylalanine or tryptophan. The D gene is left open where the match is weak. Rows give clone size only sometimes, using once, few, many, or a class for an expanded clone.

abundance	v_gene	j_gene	len	d_gene	CDR3aa	CDR3nt
.	TRBV5-1	TRBJ2-3	12	.	CASLSSTDTQYF	TGCGCCAGCCTAAGTAGCACAGATACGCAGTATTTT
.	TRBV7-9	TRBJ2-5	13	.	CASSSPYGETQYF	TGTGCCAGCAGTTCACCTTACGGGGAGACCCAGTACTTC
.	TRBV7-2	TRBJ2-7	13	TRBD2	CASSPGRAHEQYF	TGTGCCAGCAGCCCCGGGAGGGCCCACGAGCAGTACTTC
.	TRBV5-8	TRBJ2-3	14	.	CASSYGSSTDTQYF	TGTGCCAGCAGCTACGGGAGTTCCACAGATACGCAGTATTTT
.	TRBV13	TRBJ2-1	15	TRBD2	CASSLTAGDNYEQFF	TGTGCCAGCAGCTTAACCGCGGGAGATAACTATGAGCAGTTCTTC
.	TRBV19	TRBJ2-1	15	.	CASSWSGEGPNEQFF	TGTGCCAGTAGTTGGTCAGGGGAGGGCCCCAATGAGCAGTTCTTC
.	TRBV5-1	TRBJ2-1	14	TRBD2	CASGSSGKDNEQFF	TGCGCCAGCGGATCTAGCGGCAAAGACAATGAGCAGTTCTTC
few	TRBV10-3	TRBJ1-3	11	.	CAIRGEYTIYF	TGTGCCATCAGGGGAGAGTACACCATATATTTT
once	TRBV6-1	TRBJ2-3	15	.	CASTRQGPTTDTQYF	TGTGCCAGCACCCGGCAGGGGCCTACCACAGATACGCAGTATTTT
.	TRBV28	TRBJ2-6	16	.	CASTVGQTPGANVLTF	TGTGCCAGCACCGTGGGCCAGACGCCCGGGGCCAACGTCCTGACTTTC
.	TRBV6-6	TRBJ2-1	16	TRBD2	CASSGLAGVGDNEQFF	TGTGCCAGCAGCGGACTAGCGGGAGTGGGGGACAATGAGCAGTTCTTC
.	TRBV2	TRBJ2-3	18	.	CASSEAINRQLGTDTQYF	TGTGCCAGCAGTGAAGCGATAAATAGACAGCTGGGCACAGATACGCAGTATTTT
.	TRBV23-1	TRBJ1-2	14	TRBD1	CASSQGQGSYGYTF	TGCGCCAGCAGTCAAGGACAGGGGAGCTATGGCTACACCTTC
.	TRBV9	TRBJ2-1	14	.	CASSVSGTYNEQFF	TGTGCCAGCAGCGTGTCCGGGACATACAATGAGCAGTTCTTC